What follows describes a single TCR beta chain. This sample is drawn from a study of OX40 agonist ivuxolimab in advanced cancers. Measured with immunoSEQ multiplex PCR; TCRdb has only the in-frame clones, and not every one. This table has fewer than 70,000 clones, roughly 86% appearing once. The germline CDR1 and CDR2 sequences are KGHSH and LQKENI. The CDR3 spans 15 residues. V dropped 3 bases and J dropped 3 bases, with 14 bases sitting between them. This receptor was taken from an adult with an advanced solid tumor such as melanoma, head and neck, liver or kidney cancer. The chain employs TRBV18 and TRBJ1-1; D call uncertain. This material consisted of CD4+ or CD8+ T cells sorted from blood, taken in a trial of the OX40 agonist ivuxolimab. In DNA, the CDR3 is TGTGCCAGCTCACCGAGTCCCGCGGAGGACACTGAAGCTTTCTTT. Amino acids: CASSPSPAEDTEAFF.